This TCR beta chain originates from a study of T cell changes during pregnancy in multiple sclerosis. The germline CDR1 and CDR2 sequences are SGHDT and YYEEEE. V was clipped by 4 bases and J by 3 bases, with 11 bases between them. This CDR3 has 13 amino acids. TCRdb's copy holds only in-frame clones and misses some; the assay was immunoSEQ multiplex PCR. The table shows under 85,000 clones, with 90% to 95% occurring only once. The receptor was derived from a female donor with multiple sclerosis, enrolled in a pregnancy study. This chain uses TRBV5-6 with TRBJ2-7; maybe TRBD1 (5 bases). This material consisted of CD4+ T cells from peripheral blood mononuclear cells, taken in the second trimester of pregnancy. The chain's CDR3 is CASSGARGYEQYF. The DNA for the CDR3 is TGTGCCAGCAGCGGGGCCAGAGGCTACGAGCAGTACTTC.